Listed here is a single T cell receptor (beta chain). The junction differs from germline at one of its ends, possibly a read error. Measured with immunoSEQ multiplex PCR; TCRdb has only the in-frame clones, and not every one. The profile shows about 81,000 clones, around 80% of them singletons. This sample stems from a study of blood T cell repertoires in COVID-19. Germline V CDR1 and CDR2: MNHEY, SMNVEV (reference sequence). CDR3 length equals 13 residues. The chain uses TRBV27 and TRBJ2-7, with 7 positions matching TRBD2. Sequenced input: peripheral blood. This receptor was identified in a man in his 60s with acute or convalescent COVID-19. CDR3 nucleotide sequence: TGTGCCAGCAGTTTCGATGGGGTTGCGGGAGCCCTTTTC. Amino acids: CASSFDGVAGALF.